This T cell receptor beta chain was observed in a study of shared clonotypes between healthy human individuals. Sequencing used immunoSEQ multiplex PCR; TCRdb keeps in-frame clones, though not all of them. The table includes 600,000 or so clones, roughly 98% detected once. CDR1 and CDR2 from the germline V gene are SEHNR and FQNEAQ (reference sequence). The CDR3 extends over 16 amino acids. Trimming took off 0 bases at V and 1 base at J, with 13 bases between the two ends. This clone has a single count. Only CD45RO-negative cells positively selected for CCR7 counted as naive CD8 cells, so terminally differentiated effector memory CD45RA+ cells were excluded.

The origin of this receptor is a man aged 30 to 45 in good health. The chain recombines TRBV7-9 with TRBJ2-7; D may be TRBD1 (6 bases). The sequencing sample was made of naive CD8+ T cells sorted from blood. The CDR3 bases are TGTGCCAGCAGCTTAGCGGACAGCTCACTATCCTACGAGCAGTACTTC. Its protein product is CASSLADSSLSYEQYF.